A single sample gave rise to the 25 T cell receptor beta chains below, sequenced in a study of cytomegalovirus exposure and HLA in healthy donors. The PCR made use of 60 Vbeta and 13 Jbeta primers. This table comes from immunoSEQ multiplex PCR, and its TCRdb copy is limited to in-frame clones, with some not included. The sample lists around 180,000 clones; 81% were seen once. Sequencing was performed on PBMCs. These receptors were collected from a woman aged 18-30 years in good health and CMV-seropositive.

J is TRBJ1-3 and V is TRBV11-2, with D perhaps matching TRBD1 (6 bases). The germline gives CDR1 SGHAT, CDR2 FQNNGV. This CDR3 is built from 15 residues. The V and J ends lost 5 bases and 4 bases respectively, with 15 bases between them. CDR3 in DNA: TGTGCCAGCAGCGGAATCAGGGGAGTGGGAAACACCATATATTTT. This encodes CASSGIRGVGNTIYF.

This chain joins TRBV6-5 and TRBJ1-5; tentatively, D is TRBD1 (6 bases). Per germline, CDR1 MNHEY and CDR2 SVGAGI. The CDR3 loop spans 14 amino acids. Deletions cut 2 bases from V and 6 bases from J, with 11 bases between. The CDR3 sequence is CASSYGGAGQPQHF. The DNA for the CDR3 is TGTGCCAGCAGTTACGGGGGGGCGGGTCAGCCCCAGCATTTT.

The chain carries TRBV6-5 and TRBJ1-2, with D perhaps matching TRBD1 (5 bases). CDR1 is MNHEY and CDR2 is SVGAGI in the germline V gene. The CDR3 extends over 14 amino acids. Between the trimmed V and J ends, which lost 5 bases and 8 bases, there was a span of 18 bases. The DNA for the CDR3 is TGTGCCAGCAGTCGCCCAGGGTCTTCTACGGGCTACACCTTC. Its translation is CASSRPGSSTGYTF.

CDR3 amino acids: CAWKRFTDTEAFF. CDR3 DNA: TGTGCCTGGAAACGCTTCACAGACACTGAAGCTTTCTTT. The chain is built from TRBV30 and TRBJ1-1; D gene ambiguous. From germline, CDR1 is GTSNPN and CDR2 SVGIG (reference sequence). V was clipped by 4 bases and J by 3 bases, with 12 bases between them. The CDR3 is made up of 13 amino acids. Variable domain in full (rest from reference TRBV30 and TRBJ1-1): SQTIHQWPATLVQPVGSPLSLECTVEGTSNPNLYWYRQAAGRGLQLLFYSVGIGQISSEVPQNLSASRPQDRQFILSSKKLLLSDSGFYLCAWKRFTDTEAFFGQGTRLTVV.

The chain has TRBV5-6 and TRBJ1-2; D unclear. The V end lost 0 bases, the J end lost 0 bases, and 6 bases lay between the germline ends. Germline V lookup: CDR1 SGHDT, CDR2 YYEEEE. The CDR3 runs to 14 residues. The CDR3, as DNA: TGTGCCAGCAGCTTGGGCGTAGCTAACTATGGCTACACCTTC. The encoded protein is CASSLGVANYGYTF. The full variable domain, in which reference TRBV5-6 and TRBJ1-2 provide the parts outside the CDR3, is DAGVTQSPTHLIKTRGQQVTLRCSPKSGHDTVSWYQQALGQGPQFIFQYYEEEERQRGNFPDRFSGHQFPNYSSELNVNALLLGDSALYLCASSLGVANYGYTFGSGTRLTVV.

The V and J genes are TRBV5-1 and TRBJ2-1; 12 nucleotides match TRBD2. The CDR3 loop spans 20 amino acids. Per germline, CDR1 SGHRS and CDR2 YFSETQ. V lost 4 bases to trimming and J lost 1 base; unmatched junction nucleotides: 15. Here the CDR3 reads CASSPGLAGRLRTSYNEQFF. In DNA form, the CDR3 reads TGCGCCAGCAGCCCCGGACTAGCGGGGAGACTCCGAACTTCCTACAATGAGCAGTTCTTC.

The V gene is TRBV11-2, the J gene TRBJ2-4; 8 positions match TRBD2. This CDR3 is built from 14 residues. Germline lookup yields CDR1 SGHAT and CDR2 FQNNGV. V shed 1 base, J shed 12 bases, and the junction held 8 bases outside the gene matches. The CDR3 loop reads CASSLVNGGGTQYF. In DNA, the CDR3 is TGTGCCAGCAGCTTAGTAAACGGGGGGGGGACTCAGTACTTC.

This clone showed up just a few times. J is TRBJ2-2 and V is TRBV2, with 7 bases that match TRBD1. The germline V gene has CDR1 SNHLY and CDR2 FYNNEI. The CDR3 has 13 residues. Germline trimming cut 11 bases from V and 6 bases from J; bases unmatched to any gene: 9. In DNA, the CDR3 is TGTGCCTGCCAGGGGGTAGGAGCCGGGGAGCTGTTTTTT. Translating gives CACQGVGAGELFF.

The genes are TRBV7-9 and TRBJ2-4; possibly TRBD2 for D (6 bases). Germline CDR1 SEHNR, CDR2 FQNEAQ (reference sequence). The CDR3 has 16 residues. V shed 1 base and J shed 5 bases, with 15 bases lying between them. The CDR3 coding sequence is TGTGCCAGCAGCTTAGGCGGGGCAGCGCAGGAAAACATTCAGTACTTC. Encoded protein: CASSLGGAAQENIQYF.

The rearrangement links TRBV2 to TRBJ1-1, with no clear D. This CDR3 comprises 13 residues. Germline CDR1 reads SNHLY; CDR2 reads FYNNEI. Trimming took 5 bases from V and 4 from J, leaving 11 bases between them. The CDR3: CASSKSWSTEAFF. As DNA, the CDR3 is TGTGCCAGCAGTAAGAGTTGGAGCACTGAAGCTTTCTTT.

The rearrangement joins TRBV5-4 to TRBJ2-5, with 8 bases fitting TRBD2. Germline trimming cut 6 bases from V and 2 bases from J; bases unmatched to any gene: 12. The germline V gene encodes CDR1 SGHNT and CDR2 YYREEE (reference sequence). The CDR3 has 16 amino acids. CDR3 region: CASTLGVAGSQETQYF. DNA of the CDR3: TGTGCCAGCACCCTCGGGGTAGCGGGGAGTCAAGAGACCCAGTACTTC. The variable domain in full, completed from reference TRBV5-4 and TRBJ2-5, reads ETGVTQSPTHLIKTRGQQVTLRCSSQSGHNTVSWYQQALGQGPQFIFQYYREEENGRGNFPPRFSGLQFPNYSSELNVNALELDDSALYLCASTLGVAGSQETQYFGPGTRLLVL.

V and J are TRBV9 and TRBJ2-2; 7 bases match TRBD1. This CDR3 has 16 residues. Germline V CDR1 and CDR2: SGDLS, YYNGEE. The J segment lost 0 bases and the V segment lost 1 base, leaving 3 bases of the junction unmatched. The CDR3 loop reads CASSVQTGSNTGELFF. The CDR3 bases are TGTGCCAGCAGCGTACAGACAGGGTCGAACACCGGGGAGCTGTTTTTT.

The V gene is TRBV5-4, the J gene TRBJ2-7, with unresolved D. The CDR3 runs to 13 residues. Germline CDR1 and CDR2: SGHNT and YYREEE (reference sequence). V lost 0 bases and J 12 bases, leaving 16 bases between the germline ends. CDR3 amino acids: CASSLAGGIGLYV. Written as DNA, the CDR3 is TGTGCCAGCAGCTTGGCCGGCGGTATCGGTTTGTACGTC.

The rearrangement links TRBV7-9 to TRBJ1-2; D is unclear. This CDR3 has 12 residues. Trimming left V 0 bases short and J 13 bases short, with 12 bases between. Germline CDR1 reads SEHNR; CDR2 reads FQNEAQ (reference sequence). DNA for the CDR3: TGTGCCAGCAGCTTAGCGCTAGGACTGGCCACCTTC. Protein: CASSLALGLATF.

V usage is TRBV30 and J usage is TRBJ2-4, with a possible D match to TRBD1 (5 bases). V was pared by 4 bases and J by 8 bases, with 12 bases between. The germline gives CDR1 GTSNPN, CDR2 SVGIG (reference sequence). The CDR3 loop spans 12 amino acids. The CDR3 here is CAWTPKGDIQYF. CDR3 DNA: TGTGCCTGGACTCCCAAAGGGGACATTCAGTACTTC.

CDR3 loop: CASSPYPQVYEQYF. The CDR3 bases are TGTGCCAGCAGCCCCTACCCACAGGTTTATGAGCAGTACTTC. This chain connects TRBV5-4 to TRBJ2-7, with D possibly matching TRBD1 (5 bases). CDR1 SGHNT and CDR2 YYREEE come from the germline V gene (reference sequence). This CDR3 contains 14 residues. V lost 4 bases, J lost 7 bases, and 18 bases lay in between. Full variable domain (outside the CDR3, taken from reference TRBV5-4 and TRBJ2-7): ETGVTQSPTHLIKTRGQQVTLRCSSQSGHNTVSWYQQALGQGPQFIFQYYREEENGRGNFPPRFSGLQFPNYSSELNVNALELDDSALYLCASSPYPQVYEQYFGPGTRLTVT.

The V and J genes are TRBV7-9 and TRBJ1-2, with 10 bases matching TRBD1. V trimming: 3 bases; J trimming: 6 bases; junction bases outside the gene matches: 1. The CDR3 totals 13 residues. Germline-derived CDR1 and CDR2 are SEHNR and FQNEAQ (reference sequence). The CDR3 sequence is CASSLGTGDGYTF. The DNA for the CDR3 is TGTGCCAGCAGCTTGGGGACAGGGGATGGCTACACCTTC.

This clone has just one count. The chain employs TRBV28 and TRBJ2-7, with a possible D match to TRBD2 (6 bases). CDR1 is MDHEN, CDR2 SYDVKM, per germline. The CDR3 is made up of 14 amino acids. Trimming cost V 3 bases and J 5 bases, with 14 bases left between them. CDR3 nucleotide sequence: TGTGCCAGCAGTTTGGGGGGACGGGGAGACGAGCAGTACTTC. Its protein is CASSLGGRGDEQYF. Using reference TRBV28 and TRBJ2-7 for the parts outside the CDR3, the full variable domain is DVKVTQSSRYLVKRTGEKVFLECVQDMDHENMFWYRQDPGLGLRLIYFSYDVKMKEKGDIPEGYSVSREKKERFSLILESASTNQTSMYLCASSLGGRGDEQYFGPGTRLTVT.

The chain is built from TRBV19 and TRBJ1-2; D not resolved. Trimming took off 1 base at V and 2 bases at J, with 5 bases between the two ends. Germline CDR1 reads LNHDA; CDR2 reads SQIVND (reference sequence). The CDR3 totals 13 residues. The CDR3 region is CASSIAQNYGYTF. The CDR3 DNA reads TGTGCCAGTAGTATAGCTCAGAACTATGGCTACACCTTC.

V gene TRBV19 combines with J gene TRBJ2-3; D may be TRBD2 (5 bases). Germline-derived CDR1 and CDR2 are LNHDA and SQIVND (reference sequence). V was clipped by 5 bases and J by 6 bases, with 12 bases between them. There are 13 residues in the CDR3. DNA of the CDR3: TGTGCCAGTAGTCCCCGCGGGCGGGATACGCAGTATTTT. Translating it yields CASSPRGRDTQYF.

This chain connects TRBV14 to TRBJ1-6, with D possibly matching TRBD1 (5 bases). Trimming took off 1 base at V and 6 bases at J, with 10 bases between the two ends. The length of the CDR3 is 15 residues. Germline V lookup: CDR1 SGHDN, CDR2 FVKESK. This chain's CDR3 is CASSQGGGINSPLHF. In nucleotides, the CDR3 is TGTGCCAGCAGCCAAGGGGGGGGGATTAATTCACCCCTCCACTTT.

The genes are TRBV9 and TRBJ2-1; perhaps TRBD1 as D (6 bases). With 3 bases removed from V and 8 bases from J, the gap between germline ends came to 21 bases. Germline V gives CDR1 SGDLS, CDR2 YYNGEE. The CDR3 length is 16 residues. CDR3 in amino acids: CASSAIGQLSWDEQFF. CDR3 bases: TGTGCCAGCAGCGCTATAGGACAGTTGTCATGGGATGAGCAGTTCTTC.

V gene TRBV13 combines with J gene TRBJ2-7, with 8 bases identical to TRBD2. Germline V gene lookup returns CDR1 PRHDT and CDR2 FYEKMQ (reference sequence). V dropped 8 bases and J dropped 6; count of bases not matched to a gene: 9. The CDR3 contains 13 residues. The CDR3 spells CASGTGRGFEQYF. In DNA, the CDR3 is TGTGCCAGCGGAACCGGGAGGGGTTTCGAGCAGTACTTC.

The V call is TRBV4-1, the J call TRBJ2-1, with D possibly being TRBD2 (5 bases). The V end lost 4 bases, the J end lost 6 bases, and 19 bases lay between the germline ends. Germline CDR1 is MGHRA and CDR2 is YSYEKL. The CDR3 consists of 16 residues. CDR3 sequence (DNA): TGCGCCAGCAGCCCAGTTTCAGAGGGTATCTTCAATGAGCAGTTCTTC. This codes for CASSPVSEGIFNEQFF.

The V gene is TRBV19, the J gene TRBJ1-5; D perhaps matches TRBD1 (5 bases). V lost 8 bases and J 4 bases, leaving 9 bases between the germline ends. CDR3 length equals 12 residues. Germline V gene sequence: CDR1 LNHDA, CDR2 SQIVND (reference sequence). CDR3 bases: TGTGCCAGTTCTCAGGGTAATCAGCCCCAGCATTTT. Its translation is CASSQGNQPQHF. The complete variable domain, with remaining parts taken from reference TRBV19 and TRBJ1-5, reads DGGITQSPKYLFRKEGQNVTLSCEQNLNHDAMYWYRQDPGQGLRLIYYSQIVNDFQKGDIAEGYSVSREKKESFPLTVTSAQKNPTAFYLCASSQGNQPQHFGDGTRLSIL.